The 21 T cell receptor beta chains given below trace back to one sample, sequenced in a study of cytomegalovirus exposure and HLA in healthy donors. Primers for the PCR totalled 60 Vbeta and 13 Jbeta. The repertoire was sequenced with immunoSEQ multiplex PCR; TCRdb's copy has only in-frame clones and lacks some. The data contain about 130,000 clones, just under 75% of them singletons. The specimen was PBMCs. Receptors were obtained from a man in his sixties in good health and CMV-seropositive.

The CDR3 sequence: CASSPQAGETQYF. CDR3 coding DNA: TGTGCCAGCAGCCCACAAGCAGGGGAGACCCAGTACTTC. This chain connects TRBV27 to TRBJ2-5, with D possibly being TRBD1 (5 bases). Germline V lookup: CDR1 MNHEY, CDR2 SMNVEV (reference sequence). The CDR3 contains 13 residues. V was shortened by 6 bases and J by 5 bases, with 13 bases between the two germline ends.

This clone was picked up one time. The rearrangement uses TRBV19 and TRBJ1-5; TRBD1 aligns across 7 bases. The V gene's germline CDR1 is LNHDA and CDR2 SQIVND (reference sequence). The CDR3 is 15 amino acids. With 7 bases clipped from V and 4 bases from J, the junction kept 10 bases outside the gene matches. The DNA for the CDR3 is TGTGCCAGTACAGGGGGACCCCTTGGGAATCAGCCCCAGCATTTT. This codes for CASTGGPLGNQPQHF.

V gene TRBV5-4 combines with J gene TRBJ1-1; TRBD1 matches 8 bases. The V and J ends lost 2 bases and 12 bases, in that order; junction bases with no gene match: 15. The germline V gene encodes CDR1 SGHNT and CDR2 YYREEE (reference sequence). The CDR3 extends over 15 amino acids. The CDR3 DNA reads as TGTGCCAGCAGCTTAGACCCGGGACAGGCCTCTCGCACTTTCTTT. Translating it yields CASSLDPGQASRTFF.

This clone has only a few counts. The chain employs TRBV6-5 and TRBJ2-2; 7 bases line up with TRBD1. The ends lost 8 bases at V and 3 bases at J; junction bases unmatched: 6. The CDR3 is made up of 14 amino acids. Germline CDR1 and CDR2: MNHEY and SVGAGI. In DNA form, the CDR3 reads TGTGCCAGCCTCGACAGGGAGCACACCGGGGAGCTGTTTTTT. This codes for CASLDREHTGELFF.

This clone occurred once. The CDR3 DNA reads TGTGCCAGCAGCCTTCTTGGGGGGTACGGTGGCTACACCTTC. Translation gives CASSLLGGYGGYTF. The rearrangement links TRBV27 to TRBJ1-2, with a weak D call TRBD1 (5 bases). The CDR3 is 14 residues long. V was cut by 6 bases and J by 7 bases, with 18 bases left in between. CDR1 is MNHEY, CDR2 SMNVEV, per germline (reference sequence).

CDR3 in DNA: TGTGCCAGCAGCTCGGGACTCCGGTCAGGGGAGACCCAGTACTTC. It encodes CASSSGLRSGETQYF. This chain links TRBV11-2 with TRBJ2-5; weak D call: TRBD2 (6 bases). This CDR3 comprises 15 residues. CDR1 and CDR2 (germline): SGHAT, FQNNGV. V was shortened by 4 bases and J by 5 bases, with 17 bases between the two germline ends. The complete variable domain, with remaining parts taken from reference TRBV11-2 and TRBJ2-5, reads EAGVAQSPRYKIIEKRQSVAFWCNPISGHATLYWYQQILGQGPKLLIQFQNNGVVDDSQLPKDRFSAERLKGVDSTLKIQPAKLEDSAVYLCASSSGLRSGETQYFGPGTRLLVL.

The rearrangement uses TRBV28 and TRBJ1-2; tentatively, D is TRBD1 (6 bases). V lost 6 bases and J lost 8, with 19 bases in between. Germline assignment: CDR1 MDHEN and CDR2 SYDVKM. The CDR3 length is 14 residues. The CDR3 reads CASSLWGGAVGYTF. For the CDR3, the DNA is TGTGCCAGCAGCCTTTGGGGGGGGGCGGTGGGCTACACCTTC.

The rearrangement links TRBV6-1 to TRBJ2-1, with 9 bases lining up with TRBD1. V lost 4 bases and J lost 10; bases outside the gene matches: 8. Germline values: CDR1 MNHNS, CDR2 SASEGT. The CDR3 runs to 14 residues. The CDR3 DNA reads TGTGCCAGCAGTGTCGACAGGGGGTGGGACGAGCAGTTCTTC. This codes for CASSVDRGWDEQFF.

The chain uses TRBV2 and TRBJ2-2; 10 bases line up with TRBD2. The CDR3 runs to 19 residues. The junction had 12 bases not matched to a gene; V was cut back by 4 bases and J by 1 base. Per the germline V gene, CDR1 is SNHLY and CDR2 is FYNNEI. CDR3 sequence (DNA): TGTGCCAGCAGTGTAGCGGGGGGTCGATCTATCTGGAACACCGGGGAGCTGTTTTTT. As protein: CASSVAGGRSIWNTGELFF.

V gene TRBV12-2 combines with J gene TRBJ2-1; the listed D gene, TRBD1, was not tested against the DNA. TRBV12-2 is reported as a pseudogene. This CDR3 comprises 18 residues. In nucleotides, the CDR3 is TGTGCGGACCGATGGGGCAGCTTTATCCCTAGCTCCTACAATGAGCAGTTCTTC. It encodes CADRWGSFIPSSYNEQFF.

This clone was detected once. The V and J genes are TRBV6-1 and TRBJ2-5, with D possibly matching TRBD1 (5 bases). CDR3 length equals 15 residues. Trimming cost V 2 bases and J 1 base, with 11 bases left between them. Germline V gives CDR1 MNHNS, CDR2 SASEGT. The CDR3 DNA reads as TGTGCCAGCAGTGAAATACAGGCAGGCCAAGAGACCCAGTACTTC. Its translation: CASSEIQAGQETQYF.

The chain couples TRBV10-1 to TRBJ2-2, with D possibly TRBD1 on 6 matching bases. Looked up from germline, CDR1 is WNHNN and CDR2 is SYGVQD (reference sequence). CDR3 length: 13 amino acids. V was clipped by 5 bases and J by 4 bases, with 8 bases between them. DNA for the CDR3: TGCGCCAGCAGTCAACAGGGCACCGGGGAGCTGTTTTTT. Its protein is CASSQQGTGELFF.

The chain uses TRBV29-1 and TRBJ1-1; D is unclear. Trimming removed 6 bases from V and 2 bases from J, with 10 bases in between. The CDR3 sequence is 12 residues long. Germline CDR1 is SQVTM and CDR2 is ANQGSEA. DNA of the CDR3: TGCAGCGTACGGTCTTTAAACACTGAAGCTTTCTTT. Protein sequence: CSVRSLNTEAFF.

DNA for the CDR3: TGTGCCACTGGGTTAGGGGCCCCGACAGATACGCAGTATTTT. Residues: CATGLGAPTDTQYF. This chain connects TRBV2 to TRBJ2-3; perhaps TRBD1 as D (5 bases). The V end lost 10 bases, the J end lost 3 bases, and 17 bases lay between the germline ends. Germline V lookup: CDR1 SNHLY, CDR2 FYNNEI. The CDR3 has 14 amino acids. The full variable domain, with the rest looked up from reference TRBV2 and TRBJ2-3, is EPEVTQTPSHQVTQMGQEVILRCVPISNHLYFYWYRQILGQKVEFLVSFYNNEISEKSEIFDDQFSVERPDGSNFTLKIRSTKLEDSAMYFCATGLGAPTDTQYFGPGTRLTVL.

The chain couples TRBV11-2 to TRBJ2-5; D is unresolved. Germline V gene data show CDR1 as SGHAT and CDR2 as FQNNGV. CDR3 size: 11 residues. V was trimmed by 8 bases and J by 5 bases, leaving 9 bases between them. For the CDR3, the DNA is TGTGCCAGCGGTGAGTTCGAGACCCAGTACTTC. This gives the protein CASGEFETQYF.

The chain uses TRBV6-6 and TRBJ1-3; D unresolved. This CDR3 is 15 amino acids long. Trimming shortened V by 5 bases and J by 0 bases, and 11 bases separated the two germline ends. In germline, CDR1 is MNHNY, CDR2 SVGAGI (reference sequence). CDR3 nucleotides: TGTGCCAGCAGTCCATCCGGGTCCTCTGGAAACACCATATATTTT. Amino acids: CASSPSGSSGNTIYF.

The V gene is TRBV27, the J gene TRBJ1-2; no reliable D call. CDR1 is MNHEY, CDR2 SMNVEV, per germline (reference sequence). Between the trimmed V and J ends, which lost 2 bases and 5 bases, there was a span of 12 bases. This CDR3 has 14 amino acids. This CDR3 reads CASSLEGSRYGYTF. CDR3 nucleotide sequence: TGTGCCAGCAGTTTAGAGGGATCGCGGTATGGCTACACCTTC.

The CDR3 DNA reads as TGTGCCAGTAGTGCAGGTTCGGTCGGCACCGGGGAGCTGTTTTTT. Amino acid sequence: CASSAGSVGTGELFF. The chain has TRBV19 and TRBJ2-2; D unresolved. V was trimmed by 5 bases and J by 4 bases, leaving 14 bases between them. The CDR3 is made up of 15 amino acids. Germline CDR1 and CDR2: LNHDA and SQIVND (reference sequence).

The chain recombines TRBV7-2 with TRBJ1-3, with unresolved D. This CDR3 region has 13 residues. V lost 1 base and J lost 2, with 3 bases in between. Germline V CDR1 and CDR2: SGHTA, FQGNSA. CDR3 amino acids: CASSLVAGNTIYF. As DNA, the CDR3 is TGTGCCAGCAGCTTAGTAGCTGGAAACACCATATATTTT.

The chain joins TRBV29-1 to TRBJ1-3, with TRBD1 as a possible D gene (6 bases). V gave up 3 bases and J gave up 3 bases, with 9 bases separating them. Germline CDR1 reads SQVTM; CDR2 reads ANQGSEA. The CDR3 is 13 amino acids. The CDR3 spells CSVEGANGNTIYF. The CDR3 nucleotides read TGCAGCGTTGAGGGGGCAAATGGAAACACCATATATTTT.

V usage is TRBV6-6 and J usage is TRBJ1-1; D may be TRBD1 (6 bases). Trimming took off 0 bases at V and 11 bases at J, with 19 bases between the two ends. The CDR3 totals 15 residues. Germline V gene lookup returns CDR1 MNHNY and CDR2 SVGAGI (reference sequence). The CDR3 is CASSYSRGGTSFAFF. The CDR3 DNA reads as TGTGCCAGCAGTTACTCGAGGGGGGGCACCTCTTTTGCTTTCTTT.